The 32 T cell receptor beta chains presented below share a single source sample, sequenced in a study of blood T cell repertoires in COVID-19 (dated by TCRdb to 2020 to 2021). The library was generated by the immunoSEQ multiplex PCR assay. TCRdb retrieved this table from immuneACCESS and kept in-frame rearrangements only. Not all clones are present; in checked studies, unresolved V genes account for under half, and no reason is known for the remainder. This sample has tens of thousands of clones in its table, and 84% of those were observed once. Of the sample, roughly a tenth is held by the ten largest clones. The sequenced sample consisted of peripheral blood. The receptors stem from an older man with active COVID-19.

The rearrangement uses TRBV5-1 and TRBJ2-6; D unclear. V was clipped by 4 bases and J by 5 bases, with 13 bases between them. This CDR3 comprises 15 residues. The germline V gene has CDR1 SGHRS and CDR2 YFSETQ. The CDR3: CASSRLQARANVLTF. CDR3 nucleotides: TGCGCCAGCAGCCGACTGCAAGCAAGGGCCAACGTCCTGACTTTC. Looking up the rest from reference TRBV5-1 and TRBJ2-6 gives the full variable domain: KAGVTQTPRYLIKTRGQQVTLSCSPISGHRSVSWYQQTPGQGLQFLFEYFSETQRNKGNFPGRFSGRQFSNSRSEMNVSTLELGDSALYLCASSRLQARANVLTFGAGSRLTVL.

The chain carries TRBV6-5 and TRBJ2-7; possibly TRBD2 for D (7 bases). The ends were cut back, 0 bases at V and 7 bases at J, with 13 bases in the middle. Germline V CDR1 and CDR2: MNHEY, SVGAGI. There are 14 residues in the CDR3. The CDR3 sequence: CASSYSRGRREQYF. The CDR3 DNA is TGTGCCAGCAGTTACTCGCGGGGGCGCCGGGAGCAGTACTTC.

The rearrangement joins TRBV5-1 to TRBJ2-3; a weak D match, TRBD2 (6 bases). Germline V CDR1 and CDR2: SGHRS, YFSETQ. V was shortened by 0 bases and J by 5 bases, with 7 bases between the two germline ends. The CDR3 spans 13 residues. As DNA, the CDR3 is TGCGCCAGCAGCTTGGCGGGGGAAGATACGCAGTATTTT. It translates to CASSLAGEDTQYF.

The CDR3 coding sequence is TGTGCCAGCAGCTTGGCTAGCGGGGGGGCCCCCGGGGAGCTGTTTTTT. This codes for CASSLASGGAPGELFF. The gene calls are TRBV7-9 and TRBJ2-2, with 12 bases that match TRBD2. Germline CDR1 reads SEHNR; CDR2 reads FQNEAQ (reference sequence). The CDR3 is 16 residues long. J gave up 6 bases and V 3 bases, and 5 bases lay outside the gene matches.

The chain recombines TRBV7-9 with TRBJ2-6, with D possibly TRBD2 on 7 matching bases. The germline V gene has CDR1 SEHNR and CDR2 FQNEAQ (reference sequence). CDR3 length equals 17 residues. Deletions cut 5 bases from V and 0 bases from J, with 14 bases between. CDR3 protein: CASSPRGAGSGANVLTF. The CDR3, as DNA: TGTGCCAGCAGCCCTCGGGGGGCTGGCTCTGGGGCCAACGTCCTGACTTTC.

This chain links TRBV5-1 with TRBJ2-2; D might be TRBD2 (6 bases). Looked up from germline, CDR1 is SGHRS and CDR2 is YFSETQ. V was shortened by 4 bases and J by 2 bases, with 12 bases between the two germline ends. The CDR3 contains 15 residues. Here the CDR3 reads CASSPGDVNTGELFF. As DNA, the CDR3 is TGCGCCAGCAGCCCGGGGGATGTTAACACCGGGGAGCTGTTTTTT.

This chain connects TRBV5-8 to TRBJ1-2, with TRBD1 as a possible D gene (6 bases). Trimming pared 0 bases from V and 4 bases from J, leaving 10 bases between. The CDR3 consists of 14 residues. Germline V gives CDR1 SGHTS, CDR2 YDEGEE. CDR3 sequence: CASSLAQGSYGYTF. CDR3 nucleotides: TGTGCCAGCAGCTTGGCCCAGGGGAGCTATGGCTACACCTTC.

This chain links TRBV7-9 with TRBJ2-3, with D perhaps matching TRBD1 (5 bases). CDR3 length: 14 residues. The V end was cut by 3 bases, the J end by 2 bases, with 9 bases between. The germline CDR1 and CDR2 sequences are SEHNR and FQNEAQ (reference sequence). This CDR3 reads CASSFRGSTDTQYF. DNA of the CDR3: TGTGCCAGCAGCTTTAGGGGCTCCACAGATACGCAGTATTTT.

The rearrangement links TRBV9 to TRBJ1-3; TRBD1 matches 8 bases. V was clipped by 0 bases and J by 3 bases; unmatched bases: 5. Germline V gene lookup returns CDR1 SGDLS and CDR2 YYNGEE. This CDR3 has 16 residues. The CDR3 bases are TGTGCCAGCAGCGTAGGGACAGGGCTGGGTGGAAACACCATATATTTT. Translation: CASSVGTGLGGNTIYF. Together with reference TRBV9 and TRBJ1-3, the CDR3 gives the full variable domain: DSGVTQTPKHLITATGQRVTLRCSPRSGDLSVYWYQQSLDQGLQFLIQYYNGEERAKGNILERFSAQQFPDLHSELNLSSLELGDSALYFCASSVGTGLGGNTIYFGEGSWLTVV.

CDR3 region: CSASATDYGYTF. CDR3 DNA sequence: TGCAGTGCTAGTGCCACGGACTATGGCTACACCTTC. The rearrangement joins TRBV20-1 to TRBJ1-2; D unclear. Trimming removed 3 bases from V and 3 bases from J, with 8 bases in between. The CDR3 has 12 residues. Germline CDR1 reads DFQATT; CDR2 reads SNEGSKA (reference sequence).

The chain employs TRBV6-1 and TRBJ2-7; 7 bases line up with TRBD2. This CDR3 comprises 15 residues. J was trimmed by 3 bases and V by 1 base; bases with no gene match: 6. Germline V CDR1 and CDR2: MNHNS, SASEGT. The CDR3 bases are TGTGCCAGCAGTGAAGGGGGGGGACTTATCTACGAGCAGTACTTC. Translating gives CASSEGGGLIYEQYF.

This chain uses TRBV27 with TRBJ2-5, with a tentative D call TRBD1 (6 bases). The germline V gene has CDR1 MNHEY and CDR2 SMNVEV (reference sequence). Trimming took 5 bases from V and 1 from J, leaving 11 bases between them. CDR3 size: 14 residues. Written as DNA, the CDR3 is TGTGCCAGCAGTCCCCGGACAGTCCAAGAGACCCAGTACTTC. Translating gives CASSPRTVQETQYF.

The chain is built from TRBV4-1 and TRBJ2-3, with 8 bases matching TRBD2. The CDR3 is made up of 14 amino acids. Germline CDR1 reads MGHRA; CDR2 reads YSYEKL. J lost 2 bases, V lost 6 bases, and 4 bases had no gene match. The CDR3 nucleotides are TGCGCCAGCAGTCAGCGGGGGATCACAGATACGCAGTATTTT. This encodes CASSQRGITDTQYF.

This clone was seen once. The chain couples TRBV5-1 to TRBJ2-1, with D possibly matching TRBD1 (6 bases). Per the germline V gene, CDR1 is SGHRS and CDR2 is YFSETQ. The CDR3 loop spans 18 amino acids. The ends were cut back, 1 base at V and 4 bases at J, with 21 bases in the middle. The DNA of the CDR3 is TGCGCCAGCAGCTTGCGACTGGGGGCCCAAACTAAATACAATGAGCAGTTCTTC. This codes for CASSLRLGAQTKYNEQFF. The full variable domain, with the rest looked up from reference TRBV5-1 and TRBJ2-1, is KAGVTQTPRYLIKTRGQQVTLSCSPISGHRSVSWYQQTPGQGLQFLFEYFSETQRNKGNFPGRFSGRQFSNSRSEMNVSTLELGDSALYLCASSLRLGAQTKYNEQFFGPGTRLTVL.

The gene calls are TRBV6-5 and TRBJ2-7; 10 bases are shared with TRBD1. V trimming: 5 bases; J trimming: 4 bases; junction bases outside the gene matches: 8. Germline V gene lookup returns CDR1 MNHEY and CDR2 SVGAGI. The CDR3 runs 15 residues. The CDR3 spells CASSSLGTGEYEQYF. CDR3 sequence (DNA): TGTGCCAGCAGTAGCCTCGGGACAGGGGAGTACGAGCAGTACTTC.

This sequence joins TRBV19 and TRBJ1-2; no firm D call. Germline V CDR1 and CDR2: LNHDA, SQIVND (reference sequence). The length of the CDR3 is 16 residues. Trimming took 5 bases from V and 3 from J, leaving 19 bases between them. The CDR3 region is CASSRARFDGDYGYTF. As DNA, the CDR3 is TGTGCCAGTAGTCGAGCACGATTTGACGGGGACTATGGCTACACCTTC.

The chain carries TRBV9 and TRBJ1-1; D gene unclear. V shed 0 bases and J shed 3 bases, with 9 bases lying between them. Germline V gene data show CDR1 as SGDLS and CDR2 as YYNGEE. The CDR3 has 14 amino acids. The CDR3 protein is CASSVGPSDTEAFF. For the CDR3, the DNA is TGTGCCAGCAGCGTAGGGCCGTCTGACACTGAAGCTTTCTTT.

This clone was counted a single time. The rearrangement uses TRBV3-1 (or the pseudogene TRBV3-2) and TRBJ1-2, with 10 nucleotides matching TRBD1. Unmatched junction bases numbered 12, after V lost 0 bases and J lost 2 bases. This CDR3 comprises 19 residues. Per the germline V gene, CDR1 is LGHDT and CDR2 is YNNKEL (reference sequence). The chain's CDR3 is CASSQDHPGQGPSNYGYTF. The CDR3 coding sequence is TGTGCCAGCAGCCAAGATCATCCGGGACAGGGGCCCTCAAACTATGGCTACACCTTC.

This clone appeared once. Written as DNA, the CDR3 is TGTGCCAGCTCCCGGACAGCGGGGAAAAACGAGCAGTACTTC. The encoded protein is CASSRTAGKNEQYF. The genes are TRBV5-4 and TRBJ2-7; weak D call: TRBD2 (7 bases). The CDR3 spans 14 residues. V was trimmed by 7 bases and J by 5 bases, leaving 19 bases between them. Germline CDR1 and CDR2: SGHNT and YYREEE (reference sequence).

The CDR3 sequence: CASNGQRGHSPLHF. The CDR3 bases are TGTGCCAGTAACGGACAAAGGGGGCATTCACCCCTCCACTTT. The chain combines TRBV19 with TRBJ1-6; 7 bases agree with TRBD1. Germline values: CDR1 LNHDA, CDR2 SQIVND (reference sequence). The V segment lost 7 bases and the J segment 8 bases; nucleotides outside the gene matches: 8. The CDR3 sequence is 14 residues long.

This clone has just one count. V and J are TRBV4-2 and TRBJ2-1; TRBD2 aligns across 9 bases. Germline assignment: CDR1 LGHNA and CDR2 YNFKEQ. V shed 2 bases and J 4 bases; nucleotides not matched to a gene: 6. This CDR3 is built from 16 residues. The CDR3 is CASSQNLAGRYNEQFF. CDR3 DNA sequence: TGTGCCAGCAGCCAAAATCTAGCGGGGCGATACAATGAGCAGTTCTTC.

The gene calls are TRBV6-5 and TRBJ1-2; maybe TRBD1 (5 bases). V lost 2 bases, J lost 5 bases, and 18 bases lay in between. The CDR3 runs to 16 residues. Germline loops: CDR1 MNHEY, CDR2 SVGAGI. CDR3 sequence: CASSYRTWGVGYGYTF. In DNA, the CDR3 is TGTGCCAGCAGTTACAGAACGTGGGGGGTAGGGTATGGCTACACCTTC.

This sequence joins TRBV7-9 and TRBJ2-3, with D possibly matching TRBD1 (5 bases). The V and J ends lost 5 bases and 1 base respectively, with 10 bases between them. The CDR3 extends over 14 amino acids. Germline loops: CDR1 SEHNR, CDR2 FQNEAQ (reference sequence). Here the CDR3 reads CASSHTGRTDTQYF. In nucleotides, the CDR3 is TGTGCCAGCAGCCACACAGGACGCACAGATACGCAGTATTTT.

The chain links TRBV11-1 to TRBJ2-7, with 8 bases matching TRBD2. CDR3 length: 18 amino acids. After removal of 0 bases from V and 5 bases from J, the junction contained 15 bases not matched to a gene. Per the germline V gene, CDR1 is SGHAT and CDR2 is FQDESV (reference sequence). The CDR3, as DNA: TGTGCCAGCAGCTTAGCAACGGGGGGGCCCCGAAGTAACCACGAGCAGTACTTC. It translates to CASSLATGGPRSNHEQYF.

The J gene is TRBJ2-7, the V gene TRBV30; the D gene is possibly TRBD2 (5 bases). V lost 0 bases, J lost 9 bases, and 15 bases lay in between. CDR3 length equals 13 residues. CDR1 GTSNPN and CDR2 SVGIG come from the germline V gene (reference sequence). This CDR3 reads CAWSVGNPTGQYF. CDR3 bases: TGTGCCTGGAGTGTCGGGAATCCAACCGGGCAGTACTTC.

The V and J genes are TRBV29-1 and TRBJ1-2; 9 bases are a match to TRBD1. After removal of 7 bases from V and 10 bases from J, the junction contained 16 bases not matched to a gene. From germline, CDR1 is SQVTM and CDR2 ANQGSEA. The CDR3 runs to 14 residues. CDR3 nucleotide sequence: TGCAGCGCTGGAAAGGGACAGGGCAAGGGGATCTACACCTTC. Its protein is CSAGKGQGKGIYTF. The whole variable domain, remainder taken from reference TRBV29-1 and TRBJ1-2, is SAVISQKPSRDICQRGTSLTIQCQVDSQVTMMFWYRQQPGQSLTLIATANQGSEATYESGFVIDKFPISRPNLTFSTLTVSNMSPEDSSIYLCSAGKGQGKGIYTFGSGTRLTVV.

This rearrangement joins TRBV9 to TRBJ2-1; D is perhaps TRBD1 (6 bases). The CDR3 has 18 amino acids. The germline V and J ends were trimmed by 0 bases and 6 bases, with 22 bases remaining between them. Germline V CDR1 and CDR2: SGDLS, YYNGEE. CDR3 sequence reads: CASSVEANRAAKCNEQFF. CDR3 coding DNA: TGTGCCAGCAGCGTAGAGGCCAACAGGGCGGCAAAATGCAATGAGCAGTTCTTC.

This rearrangement joins TRBV7-3 to TRBJ1-1; 7 bases are a match to TRBD1. Germline V gene lookup returns CDR1 SGHTA and CDR2 FQGTGA. The ends lost 5 bases at V and 1 base at J; junction bases unmatched: 4. This CDR3 spans 14 amino acids. The CDR3, as DNA: TGTGCCAGCAGCAAACAGGGGTCGAACACTGAAGCTTTCTTT. It codes for CASSKQGSNTEAFF.

This sequence joins TRBV24-1 and TRBJ2-4; 11 bases are a match to TRBD2. Germline CDR1 and CDR2: KGHDR and SFDVKD. Trimming removed 6 bases from V and 0 bases from J; junction bases left unmatched: 9. The CDR3 loop spans 18 amino acids. The CDR3 spells CATSPQHSGGGAKNIQYF. In DNA form, the CDR3 reads TGTGCCACCAGTCCTCAACATAGCGGGGGGGGAGCCAAAAACATTCAGTACTTC.

V is TRBV6-6 and J is TRBJ1-6; D ambiguous. The CDR3 covers 15 residues. Trimming removed 2 bases from V and 7 bases from J, with 12 bases in between. Germline V lookup: CDR1 MNHNY, CDR2 SVGAGI (reference sequence). This CDR3 is CASSYSTSRNSPLHF. CDR3 coding DNA: TGTGCCAGCAGTTACAGCACGTCACGAAATTCACCCCTCCACTTT.

The CDR3 protein is CASSHKRAGGPLNEQFF. CDR3 DNA sequence: TGTGCCAGCAGCCATAAAAGAGCGGGGGGGCCCCTCAATGAGCAGTTCTTC. The rearrangement links TRBV5-4 to TRBJ2-1; 10 nucleotides match TRBD2. The trim removed 4 bases at V and 6 bases at J, leaving 13 bases unmatched. Germline V gene lookup returns CDR1 SGHNT and CDR2 YYREEE (reference sequence). CDR3 length: 17 amino acids.

The gene calls are TRBV3-1 (or the pseudogene TRBV3-2) and TRBJ1-1; D may be TRBD1 (6 bases). Germline V gene data show CDR1 as LGHDT and CDR2 as YNNKEL (reference sequence). Trimming left V 1 base short and J 1 base short, with 10 bases between. CDR3 length equals 15 residues. The CDR3 sequence is CASSQVGGANTEAFF. In DNA, the CDR3 is TGTGCCAGCAGCCAAGTCGGGGGGGCGAACACTGAAGCTTTCTTT.